This entry describes one T cell receptor (beta chain). Its cognate antigen is unknown. The data derive from a study of T cell repertoires and HLA-DP antigens. Study at large: Sorted CD137+CD4+ samples averaged roughly 200 ng DNA; pre-culture CD4+ samples, 1,000 to 1,500 ng.

Untouched CD4+ T cells were bead-isolated at approximately 98% purity. Clones were read by immunoSEQ multiplex PCR, and TCRdb kept only the in-frame ones, dropping some. The repertoire holds more than 90,000 clones, with about 92% as singletons. V lost 1 base, J lost 5 bases, and 10 bases lay in between. Germline values: CDR1 SGHNT, CDR2 YYREEE (reference sequence). The CDR3 has 14 residues. The sequence was collected from a woman aged 18-35 years in good health and CMV-seronegative. Input material: CD4+ T cells from PBMCs. This rearrangement joins TRBV5-4 to TRBJ2-4, with a weak D call TRBD1 (6 bases). The CDR3 sequence is CASSLSGQQNIQYF. The CDR3 DNA is TGTGCCAGCAGCTTGTCAGGACAGCAAAACATTCAGTACTTC.